This TCR beta chain was found in a study of blood T cell repertoires in COVID-19 (TCRdb year 2020). About the full investigation: Samples covering the acute and convalescent phases of COVID-19 were provided by collaborators in the United States, Italy and Spain. The prospective study material was composed of cDNA or gDNA derived from T cells, B-cell-depleted T cells, or PBMCs. The dataset comprised deeply sampled blood TCRbeta repertoires from subjects exposed to, actively infected with, or recovered from COVID-19. A freely available public database, intended as a resource for researchers studying the immune response to SARS-CoV-2, is where the repertoires were released. The samples were drawn from two sources: the first 160 participants of the ongoing ImmuneRACE study, and approximately 1,300 subjects contributed by 6 global collaborators. Nearly every sample came with metadata listing a de-identified subject ID, COVID-19 status, age in years and sex. Where available, HLA class I and class II types were taken from metadata supplied by the sample provider and were not determined by assay-based typing. What the work shows at the level of the full study, not this receptor alone: Clinical and demographic metadata were provided uncurated, with the amount varying by source and participant.

TCRbeta CDR3 regions were amplified from genomic DNA using the immunoSEQ Assay, a bias-controlled multiplex PCR. In the source study's methods: The number of nucleated cells in each sample was estimated by amplification of reference gene primers within the assay. Sequence reads were collapsed and filtered to measure the absolute abundance of every unique TCRbeta CDR3 rearrangement. For each sample, productive Simpson clonality was calculated as the square root of Simpson's diversity index across productive rearrangements. What TCRdb holds here is the immuneACCESS table cut down to in-frame rearrangements. Part of the clones is not present; checked against another copy, under half of the missing clones reflect an unresolved V gene, and the others are unexplained. The V and J calls and clone size are taken from that table; D and trimming were inferred from the DNA. The sample profile shows a few hundred thousand clones; around 87% of them were found once. The leading ten clones occupy 2% to 3% of the sample.

The germline V end is reduced by 4 bases and the J end by 4 bases; junction bases left unmatched: 3. The germline V gene (reference sequence) sets CDR1 to SGHNT and CDR2 to YYREEE. The CDR3 runs 14 amino acids, cysteine and phenylalanine included. This entry keeps only the CDR3 DNA: 42 bases, framed from base 1. Collaborating institutions collected whole blood in K2EDTA tubes following their own protocols. For TCRbeta analysis, collaborators shipped samples as frozen whole blood, isolated PBMCs, or DNA extracted from either of those sample types. As concerns this clone: Its antigen is not yet known. Within one base of it there is no much larger clone, and no base qualities were kept.

The rearrangement joined TRBV5-4 to TRBJ2-7, and TRBD2 aligns with 12 junction nucleotides. Material for sequencing was peripheral blood. This sequence originates from a woman between 45 and 65 years old with acute or convalescent COVID-19. The CDR3 protein sequence reads: CASSLTSGRYEQYF. The nucleotide sequence is TGTGCCAGCAGCCTGACTAGCGGGAGATACGAGCAGTACTTC. With the portions outside the CDR3 filled from the reference TRBV5-4 and TRBJ2-7 genes, the complete variable region becomes ETGVTQSPTHLIKTRGQQVTLRCSSQSGHNTVSWYQQALGQGPQFIFQYYREEENGRGNFPPRFSGLQFPNYSSELNVNALELDDSALYLCASSLTSGRYEQYFGPGTRLTVT.